The source of this TCR beta chain is a study of blood T cell repertoires in COVID-19. Study overall: Material from acute and convalescent COVID-19 was sourced from the United States, Italy and Spain. Nucleic acid was either cDNA or gDNA, and it came from T cells, B-cell-depleted T cells, or PBMCs.

TCRdb keeps only in-frame clones here, not all; method: immunoSEQ multiplex PCR. This table holds around 480,000 clones, around 90% found once. The V gene end was trimmed by 5 bases and the J gene end by 4 bases; junction bases not matched to a gene: 11. The germline CDR1 and CDR2 sequences are LNHNV and YYDKDF (reference sequence). CDR3 size: 18 residues. Participants' own reports of clinical history determined their cohort assignment. Recovered status in Cohort 3 required two negative PCRs, clearance, or symptom resolution. This chain uses TRBV15 with TRBJ2-2, with 12 nucleotides matching TRBD2. The sequence was collected from a woman younger than 30 who had recovered from COVID-19. Sequencing was performed on PBMCs or T cells enriched from blood (not recorded which). CDR3 sequence reads: CATSPRYLAGGRTGELFF. The CDR3 DNA follows: TGTGCCACCAGCCCTCGCTATCTAGCGGGGGGGCGCACCGGGGAGCTGTTTTTT.